This is a list of T cell receptor beta chains from one sample in a study of CDR3 diversity in severe acne. TCRdb called the PCR reads again in MiXCR, with one record for every CDR3 protein. This table has around 83,000 distinct CDR3 sequences, around 54% appearing once. Sequences were obtained from blood. Receptor source: a male donor with severe acne vulgaris. CDR3s include the opening cysteine and the closing phenylalanine or tryptophan. A D gene is named only where the DNA matches it firmly. The listing skips clone size in some rows; elsewhere it reads once, few, many or a size class.

v_call	d_call	clone_size	j_call	cdr3_nt	cdr3_aa
TRBV7-9	TRBD2	many	TRBJ2-1	TGTGCCAGCAGCTTAGGATGGGGACTAGCCTTCTACAGCTCCTACAATGAGCAGTTCTTC	CASSLGWGLAFYSSYNEQFF
TRBV7-8	.	.	TRBJ2-5	TGTGCCAGCAGCTTCGGGCCTTCGACAGCACAAGAGACCCAGTACTTC	CASSFGPSTAQETQYF
TRBV28	.	.	TRBJ2-1	TGTGCCAGCAGCCTTACTAGCTCCTACAATGAGCAGTTCTTC	CASSLTSSYNEQFF
TRBV29-1	.	many	TRBJ1-1	TGCAGCGTTGTTGGGGGCTCGGACACTGAAGCTTTCTTT	CSVVGGSDTEAFF
TRBV24-1	.	.	TRBJ1-5	TGTGCCACCAGTGGGGGACGGTATAGCAATCAGCCCCAGCATTTT	CATSGGRYSNQPQHF
TRBV11-3	.	few	TRBJ1-2	TGTGCCAGCAGCTCCCCCCTACACAAGGATGGCTACACCTTC	CASSSPLHKDGYTF
TRBV19	.	few	TRBJ1-1	TGTGCCAGTAGTATAGATCTCCAGGTACGGACTGAAGCTTTCTTT	CASSIDLQVRTEAFF
TRBV6-1	.	few	TRBJ1-2	TGTGCCAGCAGGTGGACAGCGGATGTCTATGGCTACACCTTC	CASRWTADVYGYTF
TRBV5-1	.	many	TRBJ2-5	TGCGCCAGCAGCTTGTTGGGCAAACTCCAAGAGACCCAGTACTTC	CASSLLGKLQETQYF
TRBV9	.	.	TRBJ2-1	TGTGCCAGCAGCCCCCCGGGCTCCTACAATGAGCAGTTCTTC	CASSPPGSYNEQFF
TRBV5-1	.	.	TRBJ2-2	TGCGCCAGCGGCTTGTTTCTCGGGGACACCGGGGAGCTGTTTTTC	CASGLFLGDTGELFF
TRBV11-1	TRBD2	.	TRBJ2-3	TGTGCCAGCAGCTGGGGGACTAGCGGGAGCACAGATACGCAGTATTTT	CASSWGTSGSTDTQYF
TRBV11-2	.	once	TRBJ2-7	TGTGCCAGCAGCTTAGGGTCTGCGGAGGGCGGTGACGAGCAGTACTTC	CASSLGSAEGGDEQYF
TRBV24-1	TRBD2	.	TRBJ2-3	TGTGCCACCAGTGATTCCTTGACTAGCGGGAGCACAGATACGCAGTATTTT	CATSDSLTSGSTDTQYF
TRBV20-1	TRBD2	.	TRBJ2-7	TGCAGTGCTAGAGGCGCTAGCGGGAGCTACGAGCAGTACTTC	CSARGASGSYEQYF
TRBV5-6	.	.	TRBJ1-1	TGTGCCAGCAGCGCCCCCCTTGGGACGGACACTGAAGCTTTCTTT	CASSAPLGTDTEAFF
TRBV11-3	TRBD2	few	TRBJ2-2	TGTGCCAGCAGCTTAGGATCTAGCGGGAGGTGGACCGGGGAGCTGTTTTTT	CASSLGSSGRWTGELFF
TRBV19	TRBD2	.	TRBJ2-1	TGTGCCAGTAGTGGGTGGACTAGCGGGTCTAATGAGCAGTTCTTC	CASSGWTSGSNEQFF
TRBV5-1	.	.	TRBJ2-2	TGCGCCAGCAGCTTGCTCACAGGCACCGGGGAGCTGTTTTTT	CASSLLTGTGELFF
TRBV7-2	.	.	TRBJ2-2	TGTGCCAGCAGCTTAGCACAGGGTAGCGGGGAGCTGTTTTTT	CASSLAQGSGELFF
TRBV30	.	few	TRBJ2-5	TGTGCCTGGAACCCAGGGGTGACCCAGTACTTC	CAWNPGVTQYF
TRBV19	.	many	TRBJ1-5	TGTGCCAGTAGAGGGAGCAATCAGCCCCAGCATTTT	CASRGSNQPQHF
TRBV10-3	TRBD2	.	TRBJ2-1	TGTGCCATCAACCCGGGACTAGCGGACAATGAGCAGTTCTTC	CAINPGLADNEQFF
TRBV7-2	TRBD1	.	TRBJ2-5	TGTGCCAGCAGCTTTGTGGGACAGCCAAAAGAGACCCAGTACTTC	CASSFVGQPKETQYF
TRBV19	TRBD1	.	TRBJ1-5	TGTGCCAGTAGCCCAAGGGGACAGACACTCAATCAGCCCCAGCATTTT	CASSPRGQTLNQPQHF
TRBV6-5	TRBD1	.	TRBJ2-7	TGTGCCAGCAGTCAGAGACAGGGTTTACGCGAGCAGTACTTC	CASSQRQGLREQYF
TRBV7-3	.	many	TRBJ2-6	TGTGCCAGCAGCCGTAATGTGGGGACTGGGGCCAACGTCCTGACTTTC	CASSRNVGTGANVLTF
TRBV6-1	.	.	TRBJ1-6	TGTGCCAGCAGTTACTATGGGGGGCGTACCTATAATTCACCCCTCCACTTT	CASSYYGGRTYNSPLHF
TRBV20-1	.	few	TRBJ2-7	TGCAGTGCTAGGCAGGGATTCAACGAGCAGTACTTC	CSARQGFNEQYF